Included here is one T cell receptor (beta chain) sequence, with context. This entry comes from a study of technical replicates of blood from a handful of donors. The assay was immunoSEQ multiplex PCR, and TCRdb's table has in-frame clones only and misses some. The sample lists tens of thousands of clones, around 90% occurring once. The length of the CDR3 is 11 residues. What was sequenced was PBMCs. V and J are TRBV21-1 and TRBJ1-2. TRBV21-1 constitutes a pseudogene. The sequence was obtained from a human donor in good health. Some clones in this sample may be carry-over from other donors' samples. This CDR3 reads CASPTGDGYTF. CDR3 sequence (DNA): TGTGCCAGCCCAACGGGAGATGGCTACACCTTC.